The entry below describes one TCR beta chain. Germline V gives CDR1 LNHNV, CDR2 YYDKDF (reference sequence). The CDR3 is 12 amino acids. V was cut by 0 bases and J by 7 bases, with 6 bases left in between. The data derive from a study of CD8 T cells in Susac syndrome. Random hexamers were used to reverse transcribe the RNA input (roughly 0.5 to 1 ug). TCRdb reprocessed the immunoSEQ multiplex PCR reads with MiXCR, giving one entry per CDR3 protein. The table shows approximately 150,000 distinct CDR3 sequences, with under 97% occurring only once. Sequencing was done on a sample of CD4+ T cells from PBMCs. The rearrangement links TRBV15 to TRBJ1-2; D gene uncertain. This receptor was obtained from a human donor with Susac syndrome. The DNA for the CDR3 is TGTGCCACCAGCAGAGATAGTTTTGGCTACACCTTC. Protein sequence: CATSRDSFGYTF.